The present TCR beta chain was sequenced within a study of T cells in tumors after PD-1 blockade. Study summary: Treatment was either pembrolizumab 200 mg every 3 weeks or cemiplimab 350 mg every 2 weeks. Daily vismodegib 150 mg continued in a subset of anti-PD-1-treated patients.

This table comes from immunoSEQ multiplex PCR, and its TCRdb copy is limited to in-frame clones, with some not included. The profile shows around 25,000 clones, nearly 85% of them singletons. With respect to this clone: Its antigen is as yet unknown.

CDR3 length: 16 amino acids. Per the germline V gene, CDR1 is MGHRA and CDR2 is YSYEKL. V was trimmed by 0 bases and J by 8 bases, leaving 19 bases between them. Overall study findings and caveats: Some novel exhausted tumor clones appeared in pre-treatment blood, suggesting peripheral recruitment.

The chain couples TRBV4-1 to TRBJ1-2; the D is unclear. The source material was PBMCs, sampled after anti-PD-1 treatment. The source is a human donor with basal cell carcinoma. As DNA, the CDR3 is TGCGCCAGCAGCCAAGATCCCGTCACTTTTTCGTGGGGCTACACCTTC. Translated, it gives CASSQDPVTFSWGYTF.